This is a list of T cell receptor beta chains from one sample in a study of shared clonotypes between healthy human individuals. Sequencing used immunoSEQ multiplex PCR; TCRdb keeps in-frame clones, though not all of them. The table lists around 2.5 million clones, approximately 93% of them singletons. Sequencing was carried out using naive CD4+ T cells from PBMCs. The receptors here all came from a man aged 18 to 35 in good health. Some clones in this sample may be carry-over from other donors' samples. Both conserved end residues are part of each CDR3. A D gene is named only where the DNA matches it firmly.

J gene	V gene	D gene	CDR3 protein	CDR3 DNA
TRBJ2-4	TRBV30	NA	CAWSVYQSIQYF	TGTGCCTGGAGTGTATACCAGAGCATTCAGTACTTC
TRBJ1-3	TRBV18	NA	CASSPPKGGTGNTIYF	TGTGCCAGCTCACCACCAAAGGGGGGCACTGGAAACACCATATATTTT
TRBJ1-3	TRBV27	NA	CASSLSLAGRNTIYF	TGTGCCAGCAGTTTATCGCTGGCAGGCAGAAACACCATATATTTT
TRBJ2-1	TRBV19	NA	CASRIGNYNEQFF	TGTGCCAGTAGAATAGGAAACTACAATGAGCAGTTCTTC
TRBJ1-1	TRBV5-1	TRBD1	CASSPGTGTNTEAFF	TGCGCCAGCAGCCCCGGGACAGGGACGAACACTGAAGCTTTCTTT
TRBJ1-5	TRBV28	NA	CASSSPGSNQPQHF	TGTGCCAGCAGTTCGCCCGGGAGCAATCAGCCCCAGCATTTT
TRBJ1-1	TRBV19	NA	CASSMWGANPEAFF	TGTGCCAGTAGTATGTGGGGGGCTAATCCTGAAGCTTTCTTT
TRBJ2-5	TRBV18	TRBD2	CASSPAGGQETQYF	TGTGCCAGCTCACCGGCGGGGGGTCAAGAGACCCAGTACTTC
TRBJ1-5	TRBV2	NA	CASSDGTPYQPQHF	TGTGCCAGCAGTGACGGGACACCCTATCAGCCCCAGCATTTT
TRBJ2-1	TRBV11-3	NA	CASSAPGSASFNEQFF	TGTGCCAGCAGCGCACCGGGGTCGGCCTCCTTCAATGAGCAGTTCTTC
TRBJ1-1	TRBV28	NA	CASSPIGKGATEAFF	TGTGCCAGCAGCCCCATTGGGAAGGGCGCGACGGAAGCTTTCTTT
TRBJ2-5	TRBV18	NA	CASSRGSQETQYF	TGTGCCAGCTCCCGAGGGAGCCAAGAGACCCAGTACTTC
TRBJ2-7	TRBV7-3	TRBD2	CASSFRLAGADEQYF	TGTGCCAGCAGCTTTAGACTAGCGGGAGCTGACGAGCAGTACTTC
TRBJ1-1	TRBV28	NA	CASRPSNTEAFF	TGTGCCAGCAGGCCATCGAACACTGAAGCTTTCTTT
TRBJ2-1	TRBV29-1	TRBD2	CSVGTSGYNEQFF	TGCAGCGTCGGGACTAGCGGATACAATGAGCAGTTCTTC
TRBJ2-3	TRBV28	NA	CASSFSLPADTQYF	TGTGCCAGCAGTTTTTCTTTGCCGGCAGATACGCAGTATTTT
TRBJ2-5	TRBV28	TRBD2	CASGLGRETQYF	TGTGCCAGCGGACTAGGCAGGGAGACCCAGTACTTC
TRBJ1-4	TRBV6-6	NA	CASSYSATNEKLFF	TGTGCCAGCAGTTACTCTGCAACTAATGAAAAACTGTTTTTT
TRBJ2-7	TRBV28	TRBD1	CASRGQGIEQYF	TGTGCCAGCAGGGGACAGGGTATCGAGCAGTACTTC
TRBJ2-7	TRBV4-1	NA	CASSQQSSYEQYF	TGCGCCAGCAGCCAACAGAGCTCCTACGAGCAGTACTTC